This note documents a single T cell receptor beta chain sequence. Germline loops: CDR1 LNHDA, CDR2 SQIVND (reference sequence). The V and J ends lost 7 bases and 2 bases respectively, with 14 bases between them. The CDR3 totals 14 residues. The data were obtained in a study of OX40 agonist ivuxolimab in advanced cancers. Method: immunoSEQ multiplex PCR; TCRdb's copy keeps in-frame clones and lacks some. The repertoire holds approximately 66,000 clones, with around 85% as singletons. The chain uses TRBV19 and TRBJ1-1, with unresolved D. This sequence originates from an adult with an advanced solid tumor such as melanoma, head and neck, liver or kidney cancer. Sequences were derived from CD4+ or CD8+ T cells sorted from blood, sampled in a trial of the OX40 agonist ivuxolimab. The DNA for the CDR3 is TGTGCCAGTACAGTGCGGGCTTCCAACACTGAAGCTTTCTTT. Amino acid sequence: CASTVRASNTEAFF. Filled out from reference TRBV19 and TRBJ1-1, the complete variable domain reads DGGITQSPKYLFRKEGQNVTLSCEQNLNHDAMYWYRQDPGQGLRLIYYSQIVNDFQKGDIAEGYSVSREKKESFPLTVTSAQKNPTAFYLCASTVRASNTEAFFGQGTRLTVV.